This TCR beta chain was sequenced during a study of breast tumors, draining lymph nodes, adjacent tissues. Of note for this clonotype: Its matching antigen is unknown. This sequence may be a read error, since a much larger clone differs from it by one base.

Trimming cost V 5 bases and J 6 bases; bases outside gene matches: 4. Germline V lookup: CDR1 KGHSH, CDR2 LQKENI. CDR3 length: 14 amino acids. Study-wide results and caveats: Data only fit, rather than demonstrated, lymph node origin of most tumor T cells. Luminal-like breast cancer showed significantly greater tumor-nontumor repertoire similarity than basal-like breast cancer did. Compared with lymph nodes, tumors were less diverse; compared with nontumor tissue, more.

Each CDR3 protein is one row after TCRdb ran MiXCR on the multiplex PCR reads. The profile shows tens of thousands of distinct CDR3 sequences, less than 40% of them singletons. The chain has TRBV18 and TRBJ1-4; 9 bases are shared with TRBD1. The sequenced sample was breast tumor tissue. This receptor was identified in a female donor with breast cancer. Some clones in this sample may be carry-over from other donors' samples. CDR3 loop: CASSTTGGDEKLFF. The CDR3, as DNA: TGTGCCAGCTCAACGACAGGGGGGGATGAAAAACTGTTTTTT.